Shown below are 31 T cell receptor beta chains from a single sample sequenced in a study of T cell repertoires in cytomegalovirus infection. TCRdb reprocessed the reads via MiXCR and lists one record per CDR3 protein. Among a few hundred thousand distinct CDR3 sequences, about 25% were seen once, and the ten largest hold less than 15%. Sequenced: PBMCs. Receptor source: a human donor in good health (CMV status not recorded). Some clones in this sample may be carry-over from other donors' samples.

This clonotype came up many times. CDR3 loop: CASRAGLGTEAFF. Written as DNA, the CDR3 is TGTGCCAGCCGGGCCGGTTTGGGCACTGAAGCTTTCTTT. V is TRBV7-2 and J is TRBJ1-1; no clear D gene. The germline V gene has CDR1 SGHTA and CDR2 FQGNSA. The length of the CDR3 is 13 residues. Trimming cost V 8 bases and J 4 bases, with 14 bases left between them.

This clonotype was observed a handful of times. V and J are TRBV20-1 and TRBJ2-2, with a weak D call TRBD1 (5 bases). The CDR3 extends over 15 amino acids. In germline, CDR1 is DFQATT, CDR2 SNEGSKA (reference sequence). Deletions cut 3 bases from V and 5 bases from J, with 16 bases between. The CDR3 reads CSASYKGSGTGELFF. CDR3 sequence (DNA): TGCAGTGCTAGTTACAAGGGGTCGGGTACCGGGGAGCTGTTTTTT.

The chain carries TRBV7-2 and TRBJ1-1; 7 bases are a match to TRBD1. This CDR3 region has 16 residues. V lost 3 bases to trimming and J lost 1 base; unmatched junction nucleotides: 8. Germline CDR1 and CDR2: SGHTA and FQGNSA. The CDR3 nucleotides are TGTGCCAGCAGCTTCCCCGTAGGACAGGAGAACACTGAAGCTTTCTTT. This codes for CASSFPVGQENTEAFF.

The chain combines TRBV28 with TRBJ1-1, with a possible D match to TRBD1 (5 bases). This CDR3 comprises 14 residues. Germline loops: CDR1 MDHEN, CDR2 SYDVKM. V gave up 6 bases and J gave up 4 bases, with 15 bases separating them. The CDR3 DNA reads TGTGCCAGCAGAAATCCAGGGAGAGGCACTGAAGCTTTCTTT. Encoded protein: CASRNPGRGTEAFF. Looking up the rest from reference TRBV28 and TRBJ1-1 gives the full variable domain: DVKVTQSSRYLVKRTGEKVFLECVQDMDHENMFWYRQDPGLGLRLIYFSYDVKMKEKGDIPEGYSVSREKKERFSLILESASTNQTSMYLCASRNPGRGTEAFFGQGTRLTVV.

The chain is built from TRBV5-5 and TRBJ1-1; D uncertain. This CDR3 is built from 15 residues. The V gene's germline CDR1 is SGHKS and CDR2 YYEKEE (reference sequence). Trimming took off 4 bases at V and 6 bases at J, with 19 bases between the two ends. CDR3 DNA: TGTGCCAGCAGCCCCACGTGGACCCTAAGGGCTGAAGCTTTCTTT. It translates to CASSPTWTLRAEAFF. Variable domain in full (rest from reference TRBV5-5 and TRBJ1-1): DAGVTQSPTHLIKTRGQQVTLRCSPISGHKSVSWYQQVLGQGPQFIFQYYEKEERGRGNFPDRFSARQFPNYSSELNVNALLLGDSALYLCASSPTWTLRAEAFFGQGTRLTVV.

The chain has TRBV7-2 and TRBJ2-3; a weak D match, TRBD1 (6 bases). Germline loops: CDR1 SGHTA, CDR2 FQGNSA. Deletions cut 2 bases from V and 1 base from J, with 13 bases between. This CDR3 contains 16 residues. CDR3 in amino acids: CASSLIGRQGTDTQYF. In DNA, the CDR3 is TGTGCCAGCAGCTTAATCGGGCGACAGGGCACAGATACGCAGTATTTT.

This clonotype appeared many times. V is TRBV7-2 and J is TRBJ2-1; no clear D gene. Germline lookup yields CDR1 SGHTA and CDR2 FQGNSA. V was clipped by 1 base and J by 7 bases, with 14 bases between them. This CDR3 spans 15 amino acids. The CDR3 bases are TGTGCCAGCAGCTTAGGGTTAGGACCAATAAATGAGCAGTTCTTC. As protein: CASSLGLGPINEQFF.

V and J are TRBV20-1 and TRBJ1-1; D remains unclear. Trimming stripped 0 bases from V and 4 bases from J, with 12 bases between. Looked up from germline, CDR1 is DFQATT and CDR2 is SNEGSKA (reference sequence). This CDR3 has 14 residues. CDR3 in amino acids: CSARDSRRITEAFF. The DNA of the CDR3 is TGCAGTGCTAGAGATTCCAGAAGGATCACTGAAGCTTTCTTT.

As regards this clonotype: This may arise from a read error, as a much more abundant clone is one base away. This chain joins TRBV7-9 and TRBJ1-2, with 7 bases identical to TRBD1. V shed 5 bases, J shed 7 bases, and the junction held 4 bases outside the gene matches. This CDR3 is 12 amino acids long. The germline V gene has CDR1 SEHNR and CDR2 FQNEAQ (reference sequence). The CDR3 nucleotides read TGTGCCAGCAGCACCTACAGGGGTGGCTACACCTTC. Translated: CASSTYRGGYTF. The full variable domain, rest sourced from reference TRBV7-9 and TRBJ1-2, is DTGVSQNPRHKITKRGQNVTFRCDPISEHNRLYWYRQTLGQGPEFLTYFQNEAQLEKSRLLSDRFSAERPKGSFSTLEIQRTEQGDSAMYLCASSTYRGGYTFGSGTRLTVV.

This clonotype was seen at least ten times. The chain's CDR3 is CASSLLPSGSGTDTQYF. For the CDR3, the DNA is TGTGCCAGCAGCTTATTACCTAGCGGGAGTGGCACAGATACGCAGTATTTT. This sequence joins TRBV7-2 and TRBJ2-3, with TRBD2 matching 10 bases. Germline CDR1 and CDR2: SGHTA and FQGNSA. V shed 2 bases, J shed 1 base, and the junction held 6 bases outside the gene matches. The CDR3 length is 17 residues.

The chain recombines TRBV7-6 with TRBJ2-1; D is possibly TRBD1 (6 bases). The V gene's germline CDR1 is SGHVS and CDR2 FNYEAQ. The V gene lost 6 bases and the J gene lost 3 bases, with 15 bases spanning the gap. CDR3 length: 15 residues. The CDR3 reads CASRDSGTHYNEQFF. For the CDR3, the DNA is TGTGCCAGCAGGGACTCCGGGACACACTACAATGAGCAGTTCTTC.

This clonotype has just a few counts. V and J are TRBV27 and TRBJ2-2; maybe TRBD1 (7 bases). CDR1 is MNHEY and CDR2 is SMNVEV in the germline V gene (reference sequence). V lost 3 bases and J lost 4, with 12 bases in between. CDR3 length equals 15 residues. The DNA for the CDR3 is TGTGCCAGCAGTTTGGAGGGGGCGGGCACCGGGGAGCTGTTTTTT. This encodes CASSLEGAGTGELFF.

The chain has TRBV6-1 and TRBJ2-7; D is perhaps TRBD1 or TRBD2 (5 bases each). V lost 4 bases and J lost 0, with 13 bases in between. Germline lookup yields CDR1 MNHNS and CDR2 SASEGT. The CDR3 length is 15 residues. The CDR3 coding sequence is TGTGCCAGCAGTGGGGGGTACGGGCCCTCCTACGAGCAGTACGTC. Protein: CASSGGYGPSYEQYV.

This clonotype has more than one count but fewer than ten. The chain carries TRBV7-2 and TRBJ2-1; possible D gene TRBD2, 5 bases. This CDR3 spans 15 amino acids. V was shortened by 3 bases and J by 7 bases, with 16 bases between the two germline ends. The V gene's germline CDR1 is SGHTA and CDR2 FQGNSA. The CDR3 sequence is CASSFLAVSGNEQFF. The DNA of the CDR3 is TGTGCCAGCAGCTTCCTAGCTGTTTCCGGTAATGAGCAGTTCTTC.

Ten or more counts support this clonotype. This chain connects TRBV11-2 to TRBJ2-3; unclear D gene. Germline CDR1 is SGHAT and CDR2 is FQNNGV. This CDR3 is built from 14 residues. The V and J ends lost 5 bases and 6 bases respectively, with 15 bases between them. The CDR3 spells CASSPPLSVDTQYF. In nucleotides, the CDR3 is TGTGCCAGCAGCCCCCCTCTGTCGGTGGATACGCAGTATTTT.

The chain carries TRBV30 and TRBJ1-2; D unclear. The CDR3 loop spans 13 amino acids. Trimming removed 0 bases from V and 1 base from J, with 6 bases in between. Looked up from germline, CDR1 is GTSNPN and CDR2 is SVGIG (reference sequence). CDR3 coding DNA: TGTGCCTGGAGTGTAAATCTTAACTATGGCTACACCTTC. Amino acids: CAWSVNLNYGYTF. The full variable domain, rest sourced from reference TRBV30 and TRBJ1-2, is SQTIHQWPATLVQPVGSPLSLECTVEGTSNPNLYWYRQAAGRGLQLLFYSVGIGQISSEVPQNLSASRPQDRQFILSSKKLLLSDSGFYLCAWSVNLNYGYTFGSGTRLTVV.

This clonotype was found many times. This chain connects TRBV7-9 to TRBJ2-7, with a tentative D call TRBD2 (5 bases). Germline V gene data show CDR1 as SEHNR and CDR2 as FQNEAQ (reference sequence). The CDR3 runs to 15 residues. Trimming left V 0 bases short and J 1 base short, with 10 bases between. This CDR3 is CASSLAPGISYEQYF. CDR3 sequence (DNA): TGTGCCAGCAGCTTAGCGCCGGGGATATCCTACGAGCAGTACTTC.

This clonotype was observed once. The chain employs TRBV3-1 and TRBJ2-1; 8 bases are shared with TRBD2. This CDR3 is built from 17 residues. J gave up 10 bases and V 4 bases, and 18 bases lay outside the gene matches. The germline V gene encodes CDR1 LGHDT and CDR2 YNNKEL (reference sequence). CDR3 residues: CASSREVPGGPFPEQFF. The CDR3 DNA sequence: TGTGCCAGCAGCCGCGAAGTCCCGGGAGGGCCCTTTCCCGAGCAGTTCTTC.

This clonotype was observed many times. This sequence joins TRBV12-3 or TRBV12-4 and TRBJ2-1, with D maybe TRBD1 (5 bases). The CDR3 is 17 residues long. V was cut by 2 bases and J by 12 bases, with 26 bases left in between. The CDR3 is CASSLRQLGLLGTGQFF. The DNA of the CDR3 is TGTGCCAGCAGTTTAAGACAGCTCGGGTTATTGGGTACAGGGCAGTTCTTC.

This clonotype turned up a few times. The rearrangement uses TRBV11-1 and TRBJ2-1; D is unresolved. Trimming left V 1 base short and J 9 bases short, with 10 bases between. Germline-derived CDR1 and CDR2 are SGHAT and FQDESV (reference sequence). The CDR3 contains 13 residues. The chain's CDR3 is CASSLESSTEQFF. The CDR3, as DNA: TGTGCCAGCAGCTTAGAATCATCGACTGAGCAGTTCTTC.

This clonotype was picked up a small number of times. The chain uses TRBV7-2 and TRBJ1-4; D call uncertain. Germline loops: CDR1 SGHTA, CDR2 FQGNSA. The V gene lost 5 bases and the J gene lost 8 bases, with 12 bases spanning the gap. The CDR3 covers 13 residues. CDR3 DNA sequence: TGTGCCAGCAGCGCCCGCCACCGGGAAAAACTGTTTTTT. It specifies CASSARHREKLFF.

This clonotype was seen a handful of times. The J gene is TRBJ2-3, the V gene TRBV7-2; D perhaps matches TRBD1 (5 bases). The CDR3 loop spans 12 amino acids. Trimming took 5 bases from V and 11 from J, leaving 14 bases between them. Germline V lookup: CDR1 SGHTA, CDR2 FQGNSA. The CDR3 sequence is CASSPPQGRQYF. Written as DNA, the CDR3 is TGTGCCAGCAGCCCCCCCCAGGGTCGGCAGTATTTT. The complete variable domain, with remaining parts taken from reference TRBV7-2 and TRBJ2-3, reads GAGVSQSPSNKVTEKGKDVELRCDPISGHTALYWYRQSLGQGLEFLIYFQGNSAPDKSGLPSDRFSAERTGGSVSTLTIQRTQQEDSAVYLCASSPPQGRQYFGPGTRLTVL.

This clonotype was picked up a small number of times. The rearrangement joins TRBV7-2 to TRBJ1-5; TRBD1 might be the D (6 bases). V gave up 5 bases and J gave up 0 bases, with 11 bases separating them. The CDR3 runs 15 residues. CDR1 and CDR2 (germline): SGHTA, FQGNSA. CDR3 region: CASSRDTNSNQPQHF. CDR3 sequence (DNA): TGTGCCAGCAGCCGGGACACTAATAGCAATCAGCCCCAGCATTTT.

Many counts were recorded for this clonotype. CDR3 coding DNA: TGCGCCAGCAGCCAAGGTTTGGGGGGCCCGAGTCGCTTGGATACGCAGTATTTT. Amino acids: CASSQGLGGPSRLDTQYF. The chain joins TRBV4-3 to TRBJ2-3; TRBD1 or TRBD2 may be the D gene (6 bases each). CDR3 size: 18 residues. The V gene's germline CDR1 is LGHNA and CDR2 YSLEER. Trimming stripped 1 base from V and 6 bases from J, with 23 bases between.

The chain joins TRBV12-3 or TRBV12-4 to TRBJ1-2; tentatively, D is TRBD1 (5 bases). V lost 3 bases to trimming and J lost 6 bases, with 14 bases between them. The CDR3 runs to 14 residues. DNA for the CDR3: TGTGCCAGCAGTTTTGGGGGGAATGTTAATGGCTACACCTTC. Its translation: CASSFGGNVNGYTF.

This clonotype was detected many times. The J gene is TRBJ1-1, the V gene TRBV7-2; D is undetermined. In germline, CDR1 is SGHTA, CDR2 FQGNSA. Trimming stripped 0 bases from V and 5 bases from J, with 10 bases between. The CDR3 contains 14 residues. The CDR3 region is CASSLARERTEAFF. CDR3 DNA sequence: TGTGCCAGCAGCTTAGCAAGGGAGAGGACTGAAGCTTTCTTT.

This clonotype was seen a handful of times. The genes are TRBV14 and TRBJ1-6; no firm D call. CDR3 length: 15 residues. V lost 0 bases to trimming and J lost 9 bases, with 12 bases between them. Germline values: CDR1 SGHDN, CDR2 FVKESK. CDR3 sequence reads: CASSQERVVGSPLHF. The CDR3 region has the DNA TGTGCCAGCAGCCAAGAGAGGGTAGTCGGTTCACCCCTCCACTTT.

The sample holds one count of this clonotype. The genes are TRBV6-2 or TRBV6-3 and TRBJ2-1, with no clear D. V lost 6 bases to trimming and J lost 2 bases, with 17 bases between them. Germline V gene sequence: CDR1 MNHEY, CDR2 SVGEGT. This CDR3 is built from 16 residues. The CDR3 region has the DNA TGTGCCAGCAGCCACGGCCTCCTACCACCCTACAATGAGCAGTTCTTC. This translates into CASSHGLLPPYNEQFF.

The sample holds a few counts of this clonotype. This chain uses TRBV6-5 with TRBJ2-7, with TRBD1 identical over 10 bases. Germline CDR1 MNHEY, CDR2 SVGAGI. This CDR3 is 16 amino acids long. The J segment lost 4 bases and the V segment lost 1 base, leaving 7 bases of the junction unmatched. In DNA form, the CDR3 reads TGTGCCAGCAGTTACTACCGACAGGGGGCGAATTACGAGCAGTACTTC. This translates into CASSYYRQGANYEQYF.

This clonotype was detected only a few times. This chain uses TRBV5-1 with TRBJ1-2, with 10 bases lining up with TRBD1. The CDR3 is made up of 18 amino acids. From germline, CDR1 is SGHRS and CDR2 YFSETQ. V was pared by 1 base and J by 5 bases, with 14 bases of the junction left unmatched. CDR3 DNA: TGCGCCAGCAGCTTGATCACCAACCGGGACAGGGGAGGGTATGGCTACACCTTC. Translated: CASSLITNRDRGGYGYTF.

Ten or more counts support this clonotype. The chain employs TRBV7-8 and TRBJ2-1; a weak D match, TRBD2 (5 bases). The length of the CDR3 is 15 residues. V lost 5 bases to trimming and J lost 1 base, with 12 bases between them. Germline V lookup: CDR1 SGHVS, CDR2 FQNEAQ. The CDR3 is CASSTVAGSYNEQFF. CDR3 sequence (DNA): TGTGCCAGCAGCACCGTGGCGGGTTCCTACAATGAGCAGTTCTTC.